One TCR beta chain is described in this entry. Its antigen is currently unknown. This record belongs to a study of shared clonotypes between healthy human individuals. General study points: The study found roughly 5% of naive CD4 clonotypes shared across several donors. Despite large depth, sorted-subset datasets appeared incompletely sequenced.

Profiled with immunoSEQ multiplex PCR; TCRdb holds only in-frame clones, not every one. This table holds 600,000 to 750,000 clones, around 91% found once. The junction had 7 bases not matched to a gene; V was cut back by 4 bases and J by 0 bases. The CDR3 runs to 18 residues. The germline CDR1 and CDR2 sequences are MNHNS and SASEGT. The source of this sequence is a man aged 18 to 35 in good health. Some clones in this sample may be carry-over from other donors' samples. The chain is built from TRBV6-1 and TRBJ2-1; 12 positions match TRBD2. Sequencing was carried out using memory CD8+ T cells from PBMCs. As to subset: CD45RO+ cells pooled with CCR7-negative TemRA cells. CDR3 bases: TGTGCCAGCAGTGGACTAGCGGGAGTGGGTAGCTCCTACAATGAGCAGTTCTTC. Its translation is CASSGLAGVGSSYNEQFF.